These 4 T cell receptor beta chains share one sample of origin, sequenced in a study of T-cell reconstitution after alpha-beta-depleted transplantation in children (dated by TCRdb to about 2016). What this sample's treatment or condition label stands for: allogeneic hematopoietic cell transplantation with graft depleted of TCRalphabeta T cells and CD19 B cells. Receptor libraries were prepared by PCR. The reads were generated on an Illumina HiSeq 2500. TCR libraries were prepared with molecular barcoding, using unique molecular identifiers to normalize TCRbeta repertoire quantification. TCRdb itself trimmed the public reads at Q25 with fastp, ran MiXCR and retained productive beta chains. CDR3 protein duplicates are merged, each entry listing the most common genes and DNA. The sample contains fewer than 700,000 distinct CDR3 sequences, 10% to 15% of them found a single time. The ten biggest clones cover around 2.2% of the sample.

This material consisted of PBMCs, mostly from graft donor cells, taken 360 days after TCRalphabeta/CD19-depleted stem cell transplant. The receptors shown here come from a male patient younger than 18 who had a stem cell transplant for acute myeloid leukemia, so the T cells may come from the graft donor.

V is TRBV27 and J is TRBJ1-5, with TRBD1 matching over 9 bases. V lost 2 bases, J lost 2 bases, and 7 bases stayed unmatched. Germline V gene data show CDR1 as MNHEY and CDR2 as SMNVEV (reference sequence). CDR3 length: 17 amino acids. The CDR3 spells CASSLKGQGEGNQPQHF. DNA for the CDR3: TGTGCCAGCAGTTTAAAGGGACAGGGTGAAGGCAATCAGCCCCAGCATTTT.

This clonotype was detected only a few times. The J gene is TRBJ2-6, the V gene TRBV11-2, with 8 bases fitting TRBD1. The CDR3 sequence is 19 residues long. The V gene end was trimmed by 1 base and the J gene end by 0 bases; junction bases not matched to a gene: 8. CDR1 SGHAT and CDR2 FQNNGV come from the germline V gene. The CDR3 protein is CASSLVWDRPFSGANVLTF. The CDR3 region has the DNA TGTGCCAGCAGCTTAGTTTGGGACAGGCCATTCTCTGGGGCCAACGTCCTGACTTTC.

This clonotype was recorded a few times. The chain recombines TRBV6-5 with TRBJ1-2; a possible D gene is TRBD1 (6 bases). The V end was cut by 0 bases, the J end by 6 bases, with 11 bases between. Per the germline V gene, CDR1 is MNHEY and CDR2 is SVGAGI. The CDR3 consists of 14 residues. This chain's CDR3 is CASSYSAQGNGYTF. CDR3 in DNA: TGTGCCAGCAGTTACTCGGCCCAGGGGAATGGCTACACCTTC.

The chain uses TRBV20-1 and TRBJ2-1; 15 bases match TRBD2. Germline V gives CDR1 DFQATT, CDR2 SNEGSKA (reference sequence). V was pared by 1 base and J by 5 bases, with 9 bases of the junction left unmatched. CDR3 size: 18 residues. In DNA, the CDR3 is TGCAGTGCTAGAGGCACCGCCGGACTAGCGGGAGGGAACAATGAGCAGTTCTTC. It specifies CSARGTAGLAGGNNEQFF.